One T cell receptor (beta chain) is described in this entry. Its antigen remains unknown. These data originate in a study of cytomegalovirus exposure and HLA in healthy donors. General study points: In terms of immune exposure information, only CMV serostatus was available. Presence/absence analyses treated sequencing depth as roughly uniform across donors.

PCR employed 60 Vbeta and 13 Jbeta primers. Per the study methods: Approximately 72 million unique TCR beta chains, roughly 11 million of them shared, were counted by a later analysis. Data came from immunoSEQ multiplex PCR; TCRdb stores just in-frame clones and leaves some out. V and J calls and clone size are those listed in that table; D and trimming were worked out from the DNA. The table lists 150,000 to 200,000 clones, approximately 80% of them singletons. V dropped 0 bases and J dropped 3 bases, with 18 bases sitting between them. Germline V gene sequence: CDR1 LGHNA, CDR2 YSLEER. CDR3 length equals 17 residues.

This chain links TRBV4-3 with TRBJ2-7; a weak D match, TRBD1 (6 bases). The sequenced material came from PBMCs. The TCR originated in a woman aged 25 to 39 in good health and CMV-seronegative. CDR3 coding DNA: TGCGCCAGCAGCCAAGATCTTGGCGACAGGTTTTACTACGAGCAGTACTTC. As protein: CASSQDLGDRFYYEQYF.